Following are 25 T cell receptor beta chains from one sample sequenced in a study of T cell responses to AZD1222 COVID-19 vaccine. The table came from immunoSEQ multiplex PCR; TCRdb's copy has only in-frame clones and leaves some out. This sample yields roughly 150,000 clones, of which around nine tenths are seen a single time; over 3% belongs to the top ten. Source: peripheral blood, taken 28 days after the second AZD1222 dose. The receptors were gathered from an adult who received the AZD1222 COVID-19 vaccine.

CDR3 in DNA: TGTGCCAGTAACAGGGGACTGATGAAGAACAATGAGCAGTTCTTC. It is translated as CASNRGLMKNNEQFF. This chain uses TRBV7-8 with TRBJ2-1; the D gene is possibly TRBD1 (7 bases). There are 15 residues in the CDR3. Germline loops: CDR1 SGHVS, CDR2 FQNEAQ. V lost 9 bases and J lost 5, with 20 bases in between.

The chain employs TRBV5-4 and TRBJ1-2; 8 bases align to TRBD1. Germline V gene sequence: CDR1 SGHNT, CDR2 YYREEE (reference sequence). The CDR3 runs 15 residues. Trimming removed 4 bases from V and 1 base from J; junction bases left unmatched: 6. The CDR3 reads CASSGGQGVNYGYTF. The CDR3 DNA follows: TGTGCCAGCAGCGGCGGACAGGGAGTTAACTATGGCTACACCTTC.

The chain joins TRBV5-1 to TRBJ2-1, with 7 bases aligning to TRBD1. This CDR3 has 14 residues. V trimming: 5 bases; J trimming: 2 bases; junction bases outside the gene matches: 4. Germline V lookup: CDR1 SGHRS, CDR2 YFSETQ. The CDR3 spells CASRYDRAYNEQFF. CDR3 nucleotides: TGCGCCAGCAGATACGACAGGGCCTACAATGAGCAGTTCTTC.

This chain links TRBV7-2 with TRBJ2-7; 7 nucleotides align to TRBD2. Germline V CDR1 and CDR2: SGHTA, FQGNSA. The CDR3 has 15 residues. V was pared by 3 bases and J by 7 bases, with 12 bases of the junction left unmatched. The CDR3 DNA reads TGTGCCAGCAGCTTCGTGTTCGGCGGGAGTAGAGAGCAGTACTTC. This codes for CASSFVFGGSREQYF.

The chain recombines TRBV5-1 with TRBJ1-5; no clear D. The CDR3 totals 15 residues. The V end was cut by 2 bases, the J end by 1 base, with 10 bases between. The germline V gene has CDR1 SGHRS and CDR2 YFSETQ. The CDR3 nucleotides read TGCGCCAGCAGCTTCAACTCTGGGAGCAATCAGCCCCAGCATTTT. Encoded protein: CASSFNSGSNQPQHF.

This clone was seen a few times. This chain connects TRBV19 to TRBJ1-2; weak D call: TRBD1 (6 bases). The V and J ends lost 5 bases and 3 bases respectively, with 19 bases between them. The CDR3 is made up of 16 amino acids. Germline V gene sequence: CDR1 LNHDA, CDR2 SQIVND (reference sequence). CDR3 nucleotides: TGTGCCAGTAGTTCTCCTCTGACAGGCGTACACTATGGCTACACCTTC. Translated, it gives CASSSPLTGVHYGYTF.

The DNA for the CDR3 is TGTGCCAGCAGATCAAGGCCCAGCGGGGGGGAAAACGCAGATACGCAGTATTTT. This gives the protein CASRSRPSGGENADTQYF. The chain has TRBV4-2 and TRBJ2-3; 10 bases map to TRBD2. This CDR3 contains 18 residues. J was trimmed by 4 bases and V by 6 bases; bases with no gene match: 16. Germline assignment: CDR1 LGHNA and CDR2 YNFKEQ.

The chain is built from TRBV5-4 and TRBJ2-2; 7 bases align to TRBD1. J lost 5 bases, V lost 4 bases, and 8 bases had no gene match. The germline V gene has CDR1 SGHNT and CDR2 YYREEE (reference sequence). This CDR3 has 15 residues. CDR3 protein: CASSLGGVGTGELFF. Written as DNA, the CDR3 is TGTGCCAGCAGCCTAGGGGGCGTGGGAACCGGGGAGCTGTTTTTT.

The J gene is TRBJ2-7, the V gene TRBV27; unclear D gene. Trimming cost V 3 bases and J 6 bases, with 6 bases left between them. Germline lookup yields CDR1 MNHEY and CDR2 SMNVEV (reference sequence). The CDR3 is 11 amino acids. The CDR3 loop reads CASSFFGEQYF. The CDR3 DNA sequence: TGTGCCAGCAGTTTCTTCGGCGAGCAGTACTTC.

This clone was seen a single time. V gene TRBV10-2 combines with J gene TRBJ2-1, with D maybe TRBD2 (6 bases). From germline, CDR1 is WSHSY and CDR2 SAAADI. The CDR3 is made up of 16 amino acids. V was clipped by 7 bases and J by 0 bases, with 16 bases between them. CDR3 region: CASIGLPRSSYNEQFF. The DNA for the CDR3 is TGCGCCAGCATAGGACTACCCAGATCCTCCTACAATGAGCAGTTCTTC.

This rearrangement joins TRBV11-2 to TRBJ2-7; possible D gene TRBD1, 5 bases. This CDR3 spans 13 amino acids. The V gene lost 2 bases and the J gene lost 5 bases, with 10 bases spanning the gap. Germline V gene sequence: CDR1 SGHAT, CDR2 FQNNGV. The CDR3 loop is CASSLNRPDEQYF. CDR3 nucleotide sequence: TGTGCCAGCAGCTTAAACAGGCCCGACGAGCAGTACTTC.

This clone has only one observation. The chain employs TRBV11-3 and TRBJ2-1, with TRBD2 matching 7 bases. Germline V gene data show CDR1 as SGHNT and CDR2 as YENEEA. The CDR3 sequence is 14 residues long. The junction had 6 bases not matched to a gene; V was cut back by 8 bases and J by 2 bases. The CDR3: CASSGLAAYNEQFF. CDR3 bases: TGTGCCAGCTCGGGGCTAGCGGCCTACAATGAGCAGTTCTTC.

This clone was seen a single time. The CDR3 DNA follows: TGTGCCAGTAATGAGAGGGGAGGTGGAAACACCATATATTTT. Its protein product is CASNERGGGNTIYF. The chain employs TRBV19 and TRBJ1-3, with D possibly TRBD1 on 5 matching bases. V lost 7 bases and J 3 bases, leaving 13 bases between the germline ends. There are 14 residues in the CDR3. Germline V lookup: CDR1 LNHDA, CDR2 SQIVND (reference sequence). The full variable domain, with the rest looked up from reference TRBV19 and TRBJ1-3, is DGGITQSPKYLFRKEGQNVTLSCEQNLNHDAMYWYRQDPGQGLRLIYYSQIVNDFQKGDIAEGYSVSREKKESFPLTVTSAQKNPTAFYLCASNERGGGNTIYFGEGSWLTVV.

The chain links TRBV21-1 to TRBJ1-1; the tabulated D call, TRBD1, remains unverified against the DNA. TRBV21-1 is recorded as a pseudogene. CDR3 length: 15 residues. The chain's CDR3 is CASSKQGSGDTEAFF. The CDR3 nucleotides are TGTGCCAGCAGCAAACAGGGTAGTGGGGACACTGAAGCTTTCTTT.

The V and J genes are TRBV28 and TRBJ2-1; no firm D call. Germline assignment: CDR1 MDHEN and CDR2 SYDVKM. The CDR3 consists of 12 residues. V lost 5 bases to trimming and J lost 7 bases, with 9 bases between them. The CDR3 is CASSRRPNEQFF. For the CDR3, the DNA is TGTGCCAGCAGTCGACGACCTAATGAGCAGTTCTTC.

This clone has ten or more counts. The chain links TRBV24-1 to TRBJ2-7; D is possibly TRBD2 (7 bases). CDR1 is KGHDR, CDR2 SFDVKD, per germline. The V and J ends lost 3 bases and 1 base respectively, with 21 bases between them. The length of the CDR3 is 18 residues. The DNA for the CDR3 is TGTGCCACCAGTGATGGGGGAAGGGGGGGAGTATTGTCCTACGAGCAGTACTTC. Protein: CATSDGGRGGVLSYEQYF.

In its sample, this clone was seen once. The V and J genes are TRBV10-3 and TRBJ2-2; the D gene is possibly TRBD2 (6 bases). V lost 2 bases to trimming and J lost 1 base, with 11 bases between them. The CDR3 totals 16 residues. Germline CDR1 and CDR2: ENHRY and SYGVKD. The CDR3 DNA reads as TGTGCCATCAGTGAGGGGGGTAGCGGGAACACCGGGGAGCTGTTTTTT. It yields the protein CAISEGGSGNTGELFF.

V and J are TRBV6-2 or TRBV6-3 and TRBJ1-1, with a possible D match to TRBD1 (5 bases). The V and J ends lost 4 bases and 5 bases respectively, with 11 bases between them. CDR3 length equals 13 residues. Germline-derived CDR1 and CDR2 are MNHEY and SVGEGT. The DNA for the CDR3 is TGTGCCAGCAGTTGGGGCAGAAGTACTGAAGCTTTCTTT. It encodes CASSWGRSTEAFF.

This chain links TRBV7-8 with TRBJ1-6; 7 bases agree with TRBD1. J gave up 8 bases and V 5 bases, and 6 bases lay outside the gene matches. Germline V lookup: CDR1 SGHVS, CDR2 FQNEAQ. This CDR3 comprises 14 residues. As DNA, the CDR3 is TGTGCCAGCAGCCCAGGGGGGTATCATTCACCCCTCCACTTT. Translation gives CASSPGGYHSPLHF.

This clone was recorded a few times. CDR3 DNA sequence: TGTGCCAGCAGCCCGCGGGTCGGCACCGGGGAGCTGTTTTTT. This codes for CASSPRVGTGELFF. The chain has TRBV5-4 and TRBJ2-2, with a weak D call TRBD2 (5 bases). Trimming left V 4 bases short and J 4 bases short, with 11 bases between. The CDR3 consists of 14 residues. CDR1 SGHNT and CDR2 YYREEE come from the germline V gene (reference sequence). Full variable domain (remainder filled in from reference TRBV5-4 and TRBJ2-2): ETGVTQSPTHLIKTRGQQVTLRCSSQSGHNTVSWYQQALGQGPQFIFQYYREEENGRGNFPPRFSGLQFPNYSSELNVNALELDDSALYLCASSPRVGTGELFFGEGSRLTVL.

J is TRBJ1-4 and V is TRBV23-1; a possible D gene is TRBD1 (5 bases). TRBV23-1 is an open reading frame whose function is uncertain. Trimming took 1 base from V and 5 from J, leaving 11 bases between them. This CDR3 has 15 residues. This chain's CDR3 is CASSQWVRGNEKLFF. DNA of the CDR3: TGCGCCAGCAGTCAATGGGTTCGGGGGAATGAAAAACTGTTTTTT.

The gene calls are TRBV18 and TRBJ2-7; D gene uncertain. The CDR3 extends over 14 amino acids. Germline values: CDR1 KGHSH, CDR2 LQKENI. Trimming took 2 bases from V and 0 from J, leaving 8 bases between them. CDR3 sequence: CASSPGRNSYEQYF. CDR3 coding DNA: TGTGCCAGCTCACCAGGCAGAAACTCCTACGAGCAGTACTTC. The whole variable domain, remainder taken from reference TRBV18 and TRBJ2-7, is NAGVMQNPRHLVRRRGQEARLRCSPMKGHSHVYWYRQLPEEGLKFMVYLQKENIIDESGMPKERFSAEFPKEGPSILRIQQVVRGDSAAYFCASSPGRNSYEQYFGPGTRLTVT.

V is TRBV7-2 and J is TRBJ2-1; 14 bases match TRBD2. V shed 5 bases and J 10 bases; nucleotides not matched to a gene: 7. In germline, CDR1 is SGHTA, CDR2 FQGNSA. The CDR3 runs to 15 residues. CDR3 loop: CASSRTSGGPWEQFF. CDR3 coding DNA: TGTGCCAGCAGCCGGACTAGCGGGGGGCCCTGGGAGCAGTTCTTC.

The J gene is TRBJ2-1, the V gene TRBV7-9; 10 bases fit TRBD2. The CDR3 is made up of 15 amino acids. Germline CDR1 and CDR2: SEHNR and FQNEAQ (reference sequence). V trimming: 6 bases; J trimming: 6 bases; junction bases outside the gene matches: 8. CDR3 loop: CASSYGLAAINEQFF. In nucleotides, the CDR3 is TGTGCCAGCAGTTATGGACTAGCGGCGATCAATGAGCAGTTCTTC.

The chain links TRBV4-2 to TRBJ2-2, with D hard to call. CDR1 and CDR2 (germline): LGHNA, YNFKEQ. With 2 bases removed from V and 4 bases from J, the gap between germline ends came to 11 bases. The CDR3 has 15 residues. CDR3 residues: CASSQQTHFTGELFF. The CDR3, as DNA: TGTGCCAGCAGCCAACAAACCCATTTCACCGGGGAGCTGTTTTTT.